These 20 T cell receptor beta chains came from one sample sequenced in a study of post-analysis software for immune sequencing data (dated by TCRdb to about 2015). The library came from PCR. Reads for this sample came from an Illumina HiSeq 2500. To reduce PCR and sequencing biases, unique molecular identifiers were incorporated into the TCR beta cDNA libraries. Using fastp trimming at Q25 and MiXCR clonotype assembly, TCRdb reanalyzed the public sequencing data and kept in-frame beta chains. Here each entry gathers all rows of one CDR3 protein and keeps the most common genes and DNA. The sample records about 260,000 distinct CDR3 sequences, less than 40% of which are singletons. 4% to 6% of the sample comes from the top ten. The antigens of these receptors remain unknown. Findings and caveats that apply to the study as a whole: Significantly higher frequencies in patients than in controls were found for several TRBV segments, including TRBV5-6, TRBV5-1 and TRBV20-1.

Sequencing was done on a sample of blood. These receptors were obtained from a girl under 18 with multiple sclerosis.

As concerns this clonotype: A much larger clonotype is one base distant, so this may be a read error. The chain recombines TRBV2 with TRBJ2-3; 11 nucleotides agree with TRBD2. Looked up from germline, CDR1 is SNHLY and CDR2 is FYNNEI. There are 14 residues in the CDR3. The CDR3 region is CASSGLAVTGTQYF. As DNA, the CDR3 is TGTGCCAGCTCGGGACTAGCGGTCACAGGTACGCAGTATTTT. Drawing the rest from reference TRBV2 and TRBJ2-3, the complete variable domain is EPEVTQTPSHQVTQMGQEVILRCVPISNHLYFYWYRQILGQKVEFLVSFYNNEISEKSEIFDDQFSVERPDGSNFTLKIRSTKLEDSAMYFCASSGLAVTGTQYFGPGTRLTVL.

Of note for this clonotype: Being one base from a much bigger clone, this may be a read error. CDR3 coding DNA: TGCGCCAGCAGCCAGGGACCTGTGGAAACTTGGACCCAGTACTTC. Protein sequence: CASSQGPVETWTQYF. J is TRBJ2-5 and V is TRBV4-1; the D gene could be TRBD1 or TRBD2 (5 bases each). The CDR3 spans 15 residues. V was trimmed by 3 bases and J by 7 bases, leaving 18 bases between them. From germline, CDR1 is MGHRA and CDR2 YSYEKL.

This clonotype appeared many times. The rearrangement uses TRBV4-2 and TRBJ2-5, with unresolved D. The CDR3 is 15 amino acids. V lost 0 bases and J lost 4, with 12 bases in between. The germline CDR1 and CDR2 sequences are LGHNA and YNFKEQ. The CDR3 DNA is TGTGCCAGCAGCCAAGAGATGGGTACGGTAGAGACCCAGTACTTC. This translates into CASSQEMGTVETQYF.

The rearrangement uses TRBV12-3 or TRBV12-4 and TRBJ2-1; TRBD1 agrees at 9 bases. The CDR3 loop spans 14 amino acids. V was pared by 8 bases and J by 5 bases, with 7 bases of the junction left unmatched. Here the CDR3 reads CASGSGTGHNEQFF. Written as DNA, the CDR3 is TGTGCCAGCGGCTCCGGGACAGGGCACAATGAGCAGTTCTTC.

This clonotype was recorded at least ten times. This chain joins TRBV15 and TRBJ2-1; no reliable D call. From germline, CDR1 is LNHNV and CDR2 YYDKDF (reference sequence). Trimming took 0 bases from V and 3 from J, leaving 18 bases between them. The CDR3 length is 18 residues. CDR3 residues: CATSRDMGSPAYYNEQFF. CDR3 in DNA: TGTGCCACCAGCAGAGATATGGGCAGTCCGGCGTACTACAATGAGCAGTTCTTC.

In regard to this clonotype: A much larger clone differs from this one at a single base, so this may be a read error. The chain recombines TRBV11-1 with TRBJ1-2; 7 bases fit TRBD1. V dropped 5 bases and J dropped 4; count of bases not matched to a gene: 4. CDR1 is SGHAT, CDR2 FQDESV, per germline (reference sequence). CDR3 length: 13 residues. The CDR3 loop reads CASSPTGAYGYTF. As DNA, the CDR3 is TGTGCCAGCAGCCCTACAGGGGCCTATGGCTACACCTTC.

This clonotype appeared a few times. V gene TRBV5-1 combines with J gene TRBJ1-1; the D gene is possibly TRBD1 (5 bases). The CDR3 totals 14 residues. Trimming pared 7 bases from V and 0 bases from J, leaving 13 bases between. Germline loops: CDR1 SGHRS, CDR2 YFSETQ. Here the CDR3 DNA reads TGCGCCAGCGCTGCGGGGCAGATGAACACTGAAGCTTTCTTT. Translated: CASAAGQMNTEAFF.

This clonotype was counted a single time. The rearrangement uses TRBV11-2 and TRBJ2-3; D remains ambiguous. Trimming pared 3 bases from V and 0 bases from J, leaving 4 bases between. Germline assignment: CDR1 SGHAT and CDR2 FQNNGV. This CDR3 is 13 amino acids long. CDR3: CASSFFSTDTQYF. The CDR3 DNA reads TGTGCCAGCAGCTTTTTTAGCACAGATACGCAGTATTTT.

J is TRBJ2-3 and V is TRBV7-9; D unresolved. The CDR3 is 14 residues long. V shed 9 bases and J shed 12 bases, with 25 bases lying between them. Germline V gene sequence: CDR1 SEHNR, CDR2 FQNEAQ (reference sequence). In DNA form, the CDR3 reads TGTGCCAGTAGCCCTTTGCCGGTAAACACTGGACAGTATTTT. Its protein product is CASSPLPVNTGQYF.

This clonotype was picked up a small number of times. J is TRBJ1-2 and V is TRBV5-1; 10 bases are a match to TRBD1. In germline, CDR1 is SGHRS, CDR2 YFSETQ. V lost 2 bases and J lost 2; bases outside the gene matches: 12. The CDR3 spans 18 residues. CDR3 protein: CASSFGAGQGERNYGYTF. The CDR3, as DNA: TGCGCCAGCAGCTTCGGGGCCGGACAGGGGGAAAGAAACTATGGCTACACCTTC.

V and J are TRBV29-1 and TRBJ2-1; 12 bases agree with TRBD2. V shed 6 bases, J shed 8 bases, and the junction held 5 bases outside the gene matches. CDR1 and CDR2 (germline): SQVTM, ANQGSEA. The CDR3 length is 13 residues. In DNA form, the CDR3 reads TGCAGCGTAAGGACTAGCGGGAAATATGAGCAGTTCTTC. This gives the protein CSVRTSGKYEQFF.

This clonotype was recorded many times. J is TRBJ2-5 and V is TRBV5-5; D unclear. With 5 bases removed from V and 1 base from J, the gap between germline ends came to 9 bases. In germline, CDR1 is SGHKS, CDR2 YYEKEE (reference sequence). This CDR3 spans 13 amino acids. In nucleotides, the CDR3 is TGTGCCAGCAGGGCGAGACTCCAAGAGACCCAGTACTTC. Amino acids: CASRARLQETQYF.

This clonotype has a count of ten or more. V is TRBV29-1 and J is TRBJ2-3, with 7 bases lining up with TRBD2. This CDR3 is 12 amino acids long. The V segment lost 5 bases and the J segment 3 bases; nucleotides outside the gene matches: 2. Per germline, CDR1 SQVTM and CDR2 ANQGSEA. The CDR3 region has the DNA TGCAGCGTTCTCGGGGGGACAGATACGCAGTATTTT. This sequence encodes CSVLGGTDTQYF.

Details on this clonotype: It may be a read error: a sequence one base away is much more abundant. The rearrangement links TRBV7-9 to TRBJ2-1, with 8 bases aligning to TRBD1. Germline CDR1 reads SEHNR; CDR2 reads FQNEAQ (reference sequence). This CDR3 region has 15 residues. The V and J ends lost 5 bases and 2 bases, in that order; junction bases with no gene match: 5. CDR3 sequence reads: CASSQSRGPYNEQFF. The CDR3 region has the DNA TGTGCCAGCAGCCAAAGCAGGGGGCCCTACAATGAGCAGTTCTTC.

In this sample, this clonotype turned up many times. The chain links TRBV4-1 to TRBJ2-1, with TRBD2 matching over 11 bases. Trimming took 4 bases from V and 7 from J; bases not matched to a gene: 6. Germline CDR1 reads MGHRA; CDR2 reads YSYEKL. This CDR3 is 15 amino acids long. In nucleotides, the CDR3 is TGCGCCAGCAGCCGTATAGCGGGAGGGCCGAATGAGCAGTTCTTC. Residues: CASSRIAGGPNEQFF.

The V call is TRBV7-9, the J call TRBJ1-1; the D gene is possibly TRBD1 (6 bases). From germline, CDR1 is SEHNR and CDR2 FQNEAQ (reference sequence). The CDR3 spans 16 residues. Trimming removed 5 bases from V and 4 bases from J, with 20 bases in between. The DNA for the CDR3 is TGTGCCAGCAGCCCAAAATCACCGACAGGCGGCACTGAAGCTTTCTTT. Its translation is CASSPKSPTGGTEAFF.

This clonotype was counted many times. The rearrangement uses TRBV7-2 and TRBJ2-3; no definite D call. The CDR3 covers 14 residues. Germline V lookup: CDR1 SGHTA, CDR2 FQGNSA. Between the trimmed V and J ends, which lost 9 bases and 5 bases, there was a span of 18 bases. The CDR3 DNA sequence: TGTGCCAGTGTGACCGTTTCCTCGCAAGATACGCAGTATTTT. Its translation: CASVTVSSQDTQYF. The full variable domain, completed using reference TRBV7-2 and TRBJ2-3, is GAGVSQSPSNKVTEKGKDVELRCDPISGHTALYWYRQSLGQGLEFLIYFQGNSAPDKSGLPSDRFSAERTGGSVSTLTIQRTQQEDSAVYLCASVTVSSQDTQYFGPGTRLTVL.

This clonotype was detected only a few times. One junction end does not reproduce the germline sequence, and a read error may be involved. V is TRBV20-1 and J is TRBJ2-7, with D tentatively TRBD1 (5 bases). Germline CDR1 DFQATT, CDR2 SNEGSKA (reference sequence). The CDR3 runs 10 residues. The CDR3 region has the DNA TGCAGCGCTAGGGGAAATGAGCAGTACTTC. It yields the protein CSARGNEQYF.

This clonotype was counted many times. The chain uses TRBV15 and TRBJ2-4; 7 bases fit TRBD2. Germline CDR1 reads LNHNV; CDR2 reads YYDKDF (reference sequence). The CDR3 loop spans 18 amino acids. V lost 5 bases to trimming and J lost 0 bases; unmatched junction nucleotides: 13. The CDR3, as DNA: TGTGCCACCAGCCATCTAGCGGAGAGTCCCCTAGCCAAAAACATTCAGTACTTC. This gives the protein CATSHLAESPLAKNIQYF.

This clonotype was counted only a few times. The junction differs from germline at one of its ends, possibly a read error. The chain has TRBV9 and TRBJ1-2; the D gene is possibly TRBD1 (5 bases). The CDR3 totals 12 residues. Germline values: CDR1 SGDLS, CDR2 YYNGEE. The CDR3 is CASSQGAGGYTF. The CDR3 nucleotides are TGCGCCAGCAGCCAGGGTGCAGGAGGCTACACCTTC.